What follows is one TCR beta chain and its context. Its target is unknown. TCR beta libraries were prepared from cDNA with unique molecular identifiers. TCRdb fed the PCR reads into MiXCR, producing one record per CDR3 protein. The sample shows hundreds of thousands of distinct CDR3 sequences, about 50% of them seen only once. Trimming removed 5 bases from V and 6 bases from J; junction bases left unmatched: 8. CDR1 SGHRS and CDR2 YFSETQ come from the germline V gene. The CDR3 has 15 amino acids. The data stem from a study of post-analysis software for immune sequencing data. Findings of the study overall: Patients carried roughly 5 TRBV segments more frequently than controls did, and TRBV5-6, TRBV5-1 and TRBV20-1 were among them.

The TCR was taken from a girl aged 5 to 17 with multiple sclerosis. Sequenced material: blood. The V and J genes are TRBV5-1 and TRBJ2-1; TRBD2 aligns across 10 bases. The CDR3 sequence is CASRTGLAAPNEQFF. In nucleotides, the CDR3 is TGCGCCAGCAGAACCGGACTAGCGGCACCCAATGAGCAGTTCTTC.